This T cell receptor beta chain was retrieved from a study of blood T cell repertoires in COVID-19. Study background: There were acute and convalescent COVID-19 samples, and they came from the United States, Italy and Spain. PBMCs, B-cell-depleted T cells, or T cells were the source of the cDNA or gDNA that made up the material.

Original methodology: Reference gene primer amplification yielded estimated nucleated cell counts. Generated by immunoSEQ multiplex PCR, the TCRdb table keeps only in-frame clones and is missing some. V, J and clone size are those of that table, while D and trimming were read from the DNA. The sample shows a few hundred thousand clones, about 78% of them seen only once. The TCR was taken from a woman aged 70-85 years with acute or convalescent COVID-19. The specimen was peripheral blood.

CDR3 DNA sequence: TGTGCCAGCAGCGTAGGGGACAGGGCAGGCTCCTATAATTCACCCCTCCACTTT. It codes for CASSVGDRAGSYNSPLHF. The chain carries TRBV9 and TRBJ1-6; 9 nucleotides align to TRBD1. This CDR3 comprises 18 residues. V lost 0 bases, J lost 0 bases, and 4 bases stayed unmatched. Germline-derived CDR1 and CDR2 are SGDLS and YYNGEE.